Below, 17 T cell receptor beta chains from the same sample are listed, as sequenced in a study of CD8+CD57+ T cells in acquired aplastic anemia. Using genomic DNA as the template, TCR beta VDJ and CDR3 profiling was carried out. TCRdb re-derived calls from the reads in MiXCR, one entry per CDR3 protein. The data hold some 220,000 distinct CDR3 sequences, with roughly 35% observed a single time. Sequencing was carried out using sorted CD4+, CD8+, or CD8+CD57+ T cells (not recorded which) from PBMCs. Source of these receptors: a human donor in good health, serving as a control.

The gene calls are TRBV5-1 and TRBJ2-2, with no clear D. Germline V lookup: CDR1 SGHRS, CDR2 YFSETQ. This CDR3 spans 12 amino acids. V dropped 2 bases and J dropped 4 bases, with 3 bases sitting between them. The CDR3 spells CASSFSTGELFF. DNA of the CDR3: TGCGCCAGCAGCTTTAGCACCGGGGAGCTGTTTTTT.

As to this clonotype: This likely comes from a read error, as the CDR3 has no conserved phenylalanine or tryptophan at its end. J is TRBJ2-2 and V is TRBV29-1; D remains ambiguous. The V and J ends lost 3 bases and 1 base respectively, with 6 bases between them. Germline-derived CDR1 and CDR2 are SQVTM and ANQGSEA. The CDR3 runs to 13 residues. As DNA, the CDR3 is TGCAGCGTTGATACGGGGAACACCGGGGAGCTGTTTTTA. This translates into CSVDTGNTGELFL.

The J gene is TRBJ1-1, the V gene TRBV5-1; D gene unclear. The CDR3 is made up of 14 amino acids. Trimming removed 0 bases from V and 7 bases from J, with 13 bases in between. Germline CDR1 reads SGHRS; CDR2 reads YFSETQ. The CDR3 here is CASSLEGLRSEAFF. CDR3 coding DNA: TGCGCCAGCAGCTTGGAAGGGTTGAGAAGTGAAGCTTTCTTT.

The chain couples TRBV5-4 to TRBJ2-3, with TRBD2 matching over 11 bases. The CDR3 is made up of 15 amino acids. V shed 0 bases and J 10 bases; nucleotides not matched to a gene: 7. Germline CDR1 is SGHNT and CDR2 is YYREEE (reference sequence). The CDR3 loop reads CASSLVAGGPWAQYF. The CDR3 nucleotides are TGTGCCAGCAGCTTGGTAGCGGGAGGGCCGTGGGCGCAGTATTTT.

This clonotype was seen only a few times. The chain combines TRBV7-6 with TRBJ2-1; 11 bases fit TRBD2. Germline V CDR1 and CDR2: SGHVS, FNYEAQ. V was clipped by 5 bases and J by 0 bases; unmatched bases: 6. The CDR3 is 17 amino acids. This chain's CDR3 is CASSPGTSGLSYNEQFF. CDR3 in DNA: TGTGCCAGCAGCCCCGGGACTAGCGGACTCTCCTACAATGAGCAGTTCTTC.

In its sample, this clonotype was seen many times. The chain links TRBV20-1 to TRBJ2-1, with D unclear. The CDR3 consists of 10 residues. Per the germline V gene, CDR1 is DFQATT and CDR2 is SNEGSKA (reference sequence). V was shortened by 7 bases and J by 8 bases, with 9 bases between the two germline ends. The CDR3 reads CSVFLHEQFF. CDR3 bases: TGCAGTGTGTTTCTCCATGAGCAGTTCTTC.

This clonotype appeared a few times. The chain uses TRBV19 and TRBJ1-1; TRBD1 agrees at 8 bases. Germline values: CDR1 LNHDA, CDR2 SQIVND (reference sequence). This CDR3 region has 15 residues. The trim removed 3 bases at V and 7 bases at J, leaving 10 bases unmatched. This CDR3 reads CASSIPDRGHNEAFF. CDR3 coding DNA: TGTGCCAGTAGTATTCCCGACAGGGGCCATAATGAAGCTTTCTTT.

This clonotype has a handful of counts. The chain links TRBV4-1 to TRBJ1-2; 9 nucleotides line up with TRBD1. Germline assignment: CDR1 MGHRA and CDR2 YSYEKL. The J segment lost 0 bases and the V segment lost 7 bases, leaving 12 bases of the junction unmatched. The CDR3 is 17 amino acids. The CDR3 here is CASTPIIDRGANYGYTF. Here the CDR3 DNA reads TGCGCCAGCACCCCTATTATTGACAGGGGGGCTAACTATGGCTACACCTTC.

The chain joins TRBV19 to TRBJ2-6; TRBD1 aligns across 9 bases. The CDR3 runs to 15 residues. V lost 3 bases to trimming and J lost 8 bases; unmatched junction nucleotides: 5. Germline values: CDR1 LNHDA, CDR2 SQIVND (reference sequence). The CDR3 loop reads CASSIRGQGTNVLTF. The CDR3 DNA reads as TGTGCCAGTAGTATTAGAGGACAGGGGACCAACGTCCTGACTTTC.

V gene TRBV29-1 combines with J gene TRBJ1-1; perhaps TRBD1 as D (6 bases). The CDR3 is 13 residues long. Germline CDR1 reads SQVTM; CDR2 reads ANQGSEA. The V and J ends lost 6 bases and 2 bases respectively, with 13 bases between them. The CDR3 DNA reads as TGCAGCGTCCAACGACAGGTTAACACTGAAGCTTTCTTT. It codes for CSVQRQVNTEAFF.

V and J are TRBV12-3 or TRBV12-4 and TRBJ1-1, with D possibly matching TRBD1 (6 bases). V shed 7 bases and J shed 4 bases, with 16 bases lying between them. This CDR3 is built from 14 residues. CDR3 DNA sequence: TGTGCCAGCATACTTGGGGGCGCGGTCACTGAAGCTTTCTTT. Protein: CASILGGAVTEAFF.

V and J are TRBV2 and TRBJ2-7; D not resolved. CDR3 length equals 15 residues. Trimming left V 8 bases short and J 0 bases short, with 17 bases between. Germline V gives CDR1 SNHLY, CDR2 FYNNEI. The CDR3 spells CASSPSPSSSYEQYF. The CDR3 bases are TGTGCCAGCTCACCATCCCCCTCTTCCTCCTACGAGCAGTACTTC.

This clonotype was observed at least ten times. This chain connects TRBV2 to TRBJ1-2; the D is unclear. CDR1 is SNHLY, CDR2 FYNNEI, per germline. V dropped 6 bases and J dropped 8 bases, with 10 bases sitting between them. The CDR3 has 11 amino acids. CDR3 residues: CASRYSLGYTF. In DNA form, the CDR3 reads TGTGCCAGCAGATATTCATTGGGCTACACCTTC.

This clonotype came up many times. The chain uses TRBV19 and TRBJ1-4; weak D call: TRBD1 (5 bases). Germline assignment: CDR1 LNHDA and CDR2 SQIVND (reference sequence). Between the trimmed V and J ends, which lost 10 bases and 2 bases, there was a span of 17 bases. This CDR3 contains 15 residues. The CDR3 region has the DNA TGTGCCACGAGGGTGGGGGGGTCTACTAATGAAAAACTGTTTTTT. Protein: CATRVGGSTNEKLFF.

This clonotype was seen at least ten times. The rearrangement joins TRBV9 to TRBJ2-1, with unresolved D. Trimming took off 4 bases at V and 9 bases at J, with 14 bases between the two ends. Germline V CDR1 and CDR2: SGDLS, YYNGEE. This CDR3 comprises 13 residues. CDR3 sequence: CASSSTLRGEQFF. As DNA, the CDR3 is TGTGCCAGCAGCTCCACTCTCCGCGGTGAGCAGTTCTTC.

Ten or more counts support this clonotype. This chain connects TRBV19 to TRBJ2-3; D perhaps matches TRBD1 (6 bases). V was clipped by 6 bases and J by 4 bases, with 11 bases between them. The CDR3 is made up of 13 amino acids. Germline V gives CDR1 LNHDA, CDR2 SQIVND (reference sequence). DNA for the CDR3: TGTGCCAGTAGCCTCAGGGGAGCAGATACGCAGTATTTT. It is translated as CASSLRGADTQYF.

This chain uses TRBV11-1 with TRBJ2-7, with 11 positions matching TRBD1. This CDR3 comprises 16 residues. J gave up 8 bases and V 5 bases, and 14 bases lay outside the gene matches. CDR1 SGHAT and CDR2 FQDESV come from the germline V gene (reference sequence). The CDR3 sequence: CASSKTPGTGGGKQYF. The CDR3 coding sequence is TGTGCCAGCAGCAAAACGCCCGGGACAGGGGGTGGGAAGCAGTACTTC. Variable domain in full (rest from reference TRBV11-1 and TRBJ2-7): EAEVAQSPRYKITEKSQAVAFWCDPISGHATLYWYRQILGQGPELLVQFQDESVVDDSQLPKDRFSAERLKGVDSTLKIQPAELGDSAMYLCASSKTPGTGGGKQYFGPGTRLTVT.